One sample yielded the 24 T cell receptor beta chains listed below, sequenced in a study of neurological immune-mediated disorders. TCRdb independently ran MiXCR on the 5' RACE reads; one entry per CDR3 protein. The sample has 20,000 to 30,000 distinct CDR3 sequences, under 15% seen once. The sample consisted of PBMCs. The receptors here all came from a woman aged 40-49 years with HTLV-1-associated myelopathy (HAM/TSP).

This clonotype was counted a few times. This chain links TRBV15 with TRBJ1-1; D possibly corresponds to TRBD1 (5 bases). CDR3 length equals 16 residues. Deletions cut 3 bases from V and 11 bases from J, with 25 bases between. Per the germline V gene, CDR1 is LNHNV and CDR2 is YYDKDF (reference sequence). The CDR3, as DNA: TGTGCCACCAGCAGTTCCGGGACTGCCCGAGGAGTGGATGCTTTCTTT. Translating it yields CATSSSGTARGVDAFF. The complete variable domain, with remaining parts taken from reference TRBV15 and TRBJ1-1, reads DAMVIQNPRYQVTQFGKPVTLSCSQTLNHNVMYWYQQKSSQAPKLLFHYYDKDFNNEADTPDNFQSRRPNTSFCFLDIRSPGLGDTAMYLCATSSSGTARGVDAFFGQGTRLTVV.

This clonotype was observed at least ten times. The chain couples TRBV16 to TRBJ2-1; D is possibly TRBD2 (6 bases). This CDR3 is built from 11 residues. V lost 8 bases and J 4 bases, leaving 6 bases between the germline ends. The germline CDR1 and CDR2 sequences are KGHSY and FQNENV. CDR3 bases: TGTGCCAGCGGGGGGTACAATGAGCAGTTCTTC. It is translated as CASGGYNEQFF.

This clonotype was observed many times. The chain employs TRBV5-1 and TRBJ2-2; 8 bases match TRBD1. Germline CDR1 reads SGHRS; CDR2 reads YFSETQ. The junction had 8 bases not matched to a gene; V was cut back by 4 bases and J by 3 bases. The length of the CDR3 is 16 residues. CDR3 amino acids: CASSPGRGQDTGELFF. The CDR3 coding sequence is TGCGCCAGCAGCCCAGGCAGGGGGCAGGACACCGGGGAGCTGTTTTTT.

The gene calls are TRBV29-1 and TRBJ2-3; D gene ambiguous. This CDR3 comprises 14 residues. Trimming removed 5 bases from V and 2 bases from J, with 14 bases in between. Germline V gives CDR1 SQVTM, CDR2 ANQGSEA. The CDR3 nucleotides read TGCAGCGTTATGACTTTTTCTATCACAGATACGCAGTATTTT. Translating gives CSVMTFSITDTQYF.

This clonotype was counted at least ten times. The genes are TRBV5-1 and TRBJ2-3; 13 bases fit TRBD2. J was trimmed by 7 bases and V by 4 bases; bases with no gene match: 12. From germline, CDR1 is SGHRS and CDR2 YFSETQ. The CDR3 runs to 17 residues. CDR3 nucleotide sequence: TGCGCCAGCAGCGACGGACTAGCGGGGGCCGTGCGTTATACGCAGTATTTT. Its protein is CASSDGLAGAVRYTQYF. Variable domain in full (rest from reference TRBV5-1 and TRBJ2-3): KAGVTQTPRYLIKTRGQQVTLSCSPISGHRSVSWYQQTPGQGLQFLFEYFSETQRNKGNFPGRFSGRQFSNSRSEMNVSTLELGDSALYLCASSDGLAGAVRYTQYFGPGTRLTVL.

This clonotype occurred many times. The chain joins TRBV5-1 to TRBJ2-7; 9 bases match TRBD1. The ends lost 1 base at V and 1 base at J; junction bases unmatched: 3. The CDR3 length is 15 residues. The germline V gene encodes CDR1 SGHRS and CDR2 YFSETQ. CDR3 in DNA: TGCGCCAGCAGCTTGAAAGGGACAGGGTCCTACGAGCAGTACGTC. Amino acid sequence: CASSLKGTGSYEQYV.

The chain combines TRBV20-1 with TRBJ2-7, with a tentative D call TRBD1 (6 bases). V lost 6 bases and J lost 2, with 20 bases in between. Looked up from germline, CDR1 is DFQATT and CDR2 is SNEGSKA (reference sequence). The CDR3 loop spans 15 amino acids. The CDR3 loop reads CSAKSGGSGTYEQYF. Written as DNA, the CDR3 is TGCAGTGCAAAGAGTGGGGGCTCTGGGACCTACGAGCAGTACTTC.

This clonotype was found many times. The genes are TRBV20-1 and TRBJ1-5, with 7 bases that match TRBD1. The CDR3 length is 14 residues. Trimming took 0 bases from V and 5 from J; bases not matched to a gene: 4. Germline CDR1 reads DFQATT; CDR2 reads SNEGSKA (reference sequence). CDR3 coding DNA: TGCAGTGCTAGAGATCGCAGGGGGGATCAGCCCCAGCATTTT. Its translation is CSARDRRGDQPQHF.

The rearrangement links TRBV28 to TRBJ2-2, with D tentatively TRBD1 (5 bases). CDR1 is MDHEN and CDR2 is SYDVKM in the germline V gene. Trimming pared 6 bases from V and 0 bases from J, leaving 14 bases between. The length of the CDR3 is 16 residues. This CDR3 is CASRKSWTSNTGELFF. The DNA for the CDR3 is TGTGCCAGCAGAAAGAGTTGGACATCGAACACCGGGGAGCTGTTTTTT.

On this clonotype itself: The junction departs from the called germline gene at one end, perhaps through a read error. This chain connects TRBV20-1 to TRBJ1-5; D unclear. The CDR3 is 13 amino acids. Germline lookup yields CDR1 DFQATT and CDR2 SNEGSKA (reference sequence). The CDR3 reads CSARGPVGQPQHF. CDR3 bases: TGCAGTGCCAGAGGGCCGGTTGGTCAGCCCCAGCATTTT.

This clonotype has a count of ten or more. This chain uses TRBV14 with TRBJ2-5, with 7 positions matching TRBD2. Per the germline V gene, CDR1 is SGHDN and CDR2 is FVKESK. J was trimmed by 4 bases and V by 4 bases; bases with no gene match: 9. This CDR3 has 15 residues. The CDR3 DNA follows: TGTGCCAGCAGCCCACGGGGAGGGTCTAGAGAGACCCAGTACTTC. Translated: CASSPRGGSRETQYF.

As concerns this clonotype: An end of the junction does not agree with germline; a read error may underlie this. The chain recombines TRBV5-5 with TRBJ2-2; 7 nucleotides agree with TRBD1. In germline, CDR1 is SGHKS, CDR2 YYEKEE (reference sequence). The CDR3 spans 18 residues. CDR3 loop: CASSLAPGQRWNTGELFF. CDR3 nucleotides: TGTGCCAGCAGCTTGGCCCCGGGACAGAGATGGAACACTGGGGAGCTGTTTTTT.

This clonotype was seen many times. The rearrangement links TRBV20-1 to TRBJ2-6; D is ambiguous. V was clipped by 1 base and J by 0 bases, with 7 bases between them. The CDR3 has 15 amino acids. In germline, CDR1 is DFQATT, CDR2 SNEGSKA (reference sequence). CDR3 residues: CSARVGLSGANVLTF. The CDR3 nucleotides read TGCAGTGCTAGAGTTGGGCTCTCTGGGGCCAACGTCCTGACTTTC.

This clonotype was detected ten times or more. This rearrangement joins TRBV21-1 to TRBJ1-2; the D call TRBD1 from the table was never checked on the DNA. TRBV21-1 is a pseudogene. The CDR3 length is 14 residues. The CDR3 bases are TGTGCCAGCAGCTCCGGAAGGGGACACTATGGCTACACCTTC. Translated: CASSSGRGHYGYTF.

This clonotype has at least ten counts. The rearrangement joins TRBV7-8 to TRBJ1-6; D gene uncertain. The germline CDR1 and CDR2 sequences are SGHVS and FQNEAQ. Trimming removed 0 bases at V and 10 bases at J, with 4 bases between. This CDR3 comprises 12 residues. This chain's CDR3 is CASSLALSPLHF. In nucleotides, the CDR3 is TGTGCCAGCAGCTTAGCTCTGTCACCCCTCCACTTT.

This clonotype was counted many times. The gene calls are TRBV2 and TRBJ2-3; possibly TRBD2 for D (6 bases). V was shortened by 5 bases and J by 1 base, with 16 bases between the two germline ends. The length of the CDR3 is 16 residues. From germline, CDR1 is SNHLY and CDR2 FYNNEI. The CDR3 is CASSRDSLGGTDTQYF. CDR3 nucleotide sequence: TGTGCCAGCAGTCGGGACTCTCTCGGGGGCACAGATACGCAGTATTTT.

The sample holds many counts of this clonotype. The CDR3 protein is CSARGDSMNTEAFF. CDR3 DNA sequence: TGCAGTGCTAGGGGGGACAGCATGAACACTGAAGCTTTCTTT. This chain connects TRBV20-1 to TRBJ1-1, with 7 bases that match TRBD1. Germline trimming cut 3 bases from V and 0 bases from J; bases unmatched to any gene: 4. The CDR3 covers 14 residues. CDR1 and CDR2 from the germline V gene are DFQATT and SNEGSKA (reference sequence).

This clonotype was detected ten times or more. The CDR3: CASSFEGNRDEAFF. The CDR3 DNA reads TGCGCCAGCAGCTTTGAAGGGAATCGGGATGAAGCTTTCTTT. This chain joins TRBV5-1 and TRBJ1-1, with D uncertain. Looked up from germline, CDR1 is SGHRS and CDR2 is YFSETQ. This CDR3 comprises 14 residues. Trimming pared 2 bases from V and 7 bases from J, leaving 15 bases between.

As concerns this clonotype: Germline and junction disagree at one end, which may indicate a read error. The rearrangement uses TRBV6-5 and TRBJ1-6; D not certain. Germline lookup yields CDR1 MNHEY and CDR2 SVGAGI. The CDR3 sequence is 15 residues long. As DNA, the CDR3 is TGTGCCAACAGTTACTCGCCCTGGAAGGGTTCACCCCTCCACTTT. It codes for CANSYSPWKGSPLHF.

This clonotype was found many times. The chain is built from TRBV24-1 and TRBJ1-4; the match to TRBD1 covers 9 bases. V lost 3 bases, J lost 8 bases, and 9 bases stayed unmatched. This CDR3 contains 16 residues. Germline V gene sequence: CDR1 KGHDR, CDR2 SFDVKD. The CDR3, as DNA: TGTGCCACCAGTGATGGCCGGACAGGGGAAAGGGAAAAACTGTTTTTT. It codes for CATSDGRTGEREKLFF.

CDR3 loop: CSARPGLNRGGTQYF. CDR3 sequence (DNA): TGCAGTGCTAGGCCGGGACTAAACCGGGGAGGTACACAGTATTTT. This chain links TRBV20-1 with TRBJ2-3, with 7 bases fitting TRBD2. Trimming at V came to 3 bases and at J to 12 bases, leaving 18 bases not matched to a gene. Germline V gene sequence: CDR1 DFQATT, CDR2 SNEGSKA (reference sequence). This CDR3 has 15 residues.

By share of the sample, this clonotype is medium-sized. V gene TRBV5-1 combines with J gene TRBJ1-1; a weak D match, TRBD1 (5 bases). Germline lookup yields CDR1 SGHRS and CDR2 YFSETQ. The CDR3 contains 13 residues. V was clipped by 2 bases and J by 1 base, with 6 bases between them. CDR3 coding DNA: TGCGCCAGCAGCTTACAGGAGAACACTGAAGCTTTCTTT. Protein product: CASSLQENTEAFF.

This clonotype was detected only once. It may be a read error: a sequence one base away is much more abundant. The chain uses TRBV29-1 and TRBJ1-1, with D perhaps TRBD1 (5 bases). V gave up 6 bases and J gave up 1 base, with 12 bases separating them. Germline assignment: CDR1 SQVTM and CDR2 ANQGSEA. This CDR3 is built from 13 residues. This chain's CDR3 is CSVVGRWNTEAFF. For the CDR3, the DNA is TGCAGCGTCGTGGGACGGTGGAACACTGAAGCTTTCTTT.

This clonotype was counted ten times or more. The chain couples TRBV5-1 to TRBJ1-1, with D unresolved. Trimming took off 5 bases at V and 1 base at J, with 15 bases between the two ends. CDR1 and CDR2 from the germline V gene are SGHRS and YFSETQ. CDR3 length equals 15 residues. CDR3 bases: TGCGCCAGCAGACCGGCCGGCACCGAGAACACTGAAGCTTTCTTT. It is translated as CASRPAGTENTEAFF.